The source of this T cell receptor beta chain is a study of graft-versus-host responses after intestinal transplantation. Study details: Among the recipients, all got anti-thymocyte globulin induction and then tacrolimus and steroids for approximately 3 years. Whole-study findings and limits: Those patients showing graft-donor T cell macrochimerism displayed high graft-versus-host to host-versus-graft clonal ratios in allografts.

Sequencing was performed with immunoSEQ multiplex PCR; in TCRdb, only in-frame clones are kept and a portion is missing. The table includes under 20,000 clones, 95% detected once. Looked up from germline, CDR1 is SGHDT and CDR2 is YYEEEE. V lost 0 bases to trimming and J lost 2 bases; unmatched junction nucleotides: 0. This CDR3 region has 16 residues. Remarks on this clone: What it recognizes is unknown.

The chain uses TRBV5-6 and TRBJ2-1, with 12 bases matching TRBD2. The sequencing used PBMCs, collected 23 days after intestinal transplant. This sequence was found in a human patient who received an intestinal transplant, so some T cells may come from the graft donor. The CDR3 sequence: CASSLGLAGAYNEQFF. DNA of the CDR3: TGTGCCAGCAGCTTGGGACTAGCGGGAGCCTACAATGAGCAGTTCTTC.